This T cell receptor (beta chain) was sequenced in a study of T-cell reconstitution after alpha-beta-depleted transplantation in children. The CDR3 extends over 14 amino acids. The trim removed 4 bases at V and 8 bases at J, leaving 11 bases unmatched. Germline V gives CDR1 SGHRS, CDR2 YFSETQ. Preparing the TCRbeta library involved the use of unique molecular identifiers. One entry per CDR3 protein results from TCRdb running MiXCR on the PCR reads. The table records 400,000 to 500,000 distinct CDR3 sequences, roughly a tenth of them present only once. This clonotype was recorded at least ten times. This specimen consisted of PBMCs from the stem cell graft donor, obtained from the stem cell graft. The clonotype was recovered from a human donor who donated a stem cell graft to a child with acute myeloid leukemia. The chain is built from TRBV5-1 and TRBJ1-2, with 7 bases fitting TRBD1. CDR3 sequence: CASSPRQGSRGYTF. For the CDR3, the DNA is TGCGCCAGCAGCCCCCGACAGGGATCGAGGGGCTACACCTTC.